Sequencing of this T cell receptor (beta chain) was carried out in a study of T cell clonotyping in hematopoietic cell transplantation. The method was immunoSEQ multiplex PCR; TCRdb's version includes in-frame clones alone and lacks a portion of them. This sample has 69,000 or so clones, with 94% found just once. As regards this clone: An end of the junction does not agree with germline; a read error may underlie this.

This CDR3 is built from 9 residues. Germline V gives CDR1 SNHLY, CDR2 FYNNEI. Sequenced input: peripheral blood mononuclear cells. This sequence was found in a middle-aged man in good health. Some clones in this sample may be carry-over from other donors' samples. This chain uses TRBV2 with TRBJ2-1; D is uncertain. The CDR3 protein is CASRDVQFF. The CDR3 DNA is TGTGCCAGCCGTGATGTGCAGTTCTTC.